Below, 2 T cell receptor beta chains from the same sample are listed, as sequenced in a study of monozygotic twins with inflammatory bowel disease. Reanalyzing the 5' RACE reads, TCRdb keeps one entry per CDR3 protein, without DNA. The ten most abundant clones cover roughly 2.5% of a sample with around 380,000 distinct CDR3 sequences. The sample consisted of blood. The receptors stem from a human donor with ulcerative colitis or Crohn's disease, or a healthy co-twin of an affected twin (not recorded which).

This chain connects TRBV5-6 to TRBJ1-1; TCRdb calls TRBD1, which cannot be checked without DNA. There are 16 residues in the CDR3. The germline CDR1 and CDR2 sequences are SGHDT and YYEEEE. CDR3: CASSIRRENMNTEAFF.

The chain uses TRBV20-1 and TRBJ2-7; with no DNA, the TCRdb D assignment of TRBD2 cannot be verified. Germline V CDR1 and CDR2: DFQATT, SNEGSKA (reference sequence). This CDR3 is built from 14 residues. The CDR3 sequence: CSVGALVFPYEQYF.